The rows below give T cell receptor beta chains drawn from one sample of a study of blood T cell repertoires in COVID-19. Sequencing used immunoSEQ multiplex PCR; TCRdb keeps in-frame clones, though not all of them. The sample holds approximately 250,000 clones, about 80% seen once. The material sequenced was peripheral blood. The receptors here all came from a woman aged 45 to 65 with acute or convalescent COVID-19. Each CDR3 is given with its conserved first and last residue. The D gene is left open where the match is weak. For some rows the clone size is stated as once, few or many, or as a class when expanded; others skip it.

v_call	clone_size	d_call	j_call	cdr3_nt	cdr3_aa
TRBV5-6	.	.	TRBJ2-2	TGTGCCAGCAGCCTCCGACAGGGGGAGCTGTTTTTT	CASSLRQGELFF
TRBV5-1	.	.	TRBJ2-5	TGCGCCAGCAGCCCGGCCAGGGGTTCGGGCCAAGAGACCCAGTACTTC	CASSPARGSGQETQYF
TRBV24-1	.	TRBD2	TRBJ2-2	TGTGCCACCAGTGACTCCGGGGCAGCGGGGCACACCGGGGAGCTGTTTTTT	CATSDSGAAGHTGELFF
TRBV19	.	.	TRBJ1-5	TGTGCCAGTAGTATGGCAGAAGTTCAGCATTTT	CASSMAEVQHF
TRBV19	.	.	TRBJ2-3	TGTGCCAGTAGTGCCACAGCCACAGATACGCAGTATTTT	CASSATATDTQYF
TRBV20-1	.	.	TRBJ1-2	TGCAGTCCTAGTGGGGGAGGCTATGGCTACACCTTC	CSPSGGGYGYTF
TRBV18	.	TRBD2	TRBJ2-3	TGTGCCAGCTCACCTCAGCGGGAGAATGCAGATACGCAGTATTTT	CASSPQRENADTQYF
TRBV28	once	TRBD1	TRBJ2-3	TGTGCCAGCAGGACTTCAGGGGGATGGACAGATACGCAGTATTTT	CASRTSGGWTDTQYF
TRBV10-3	.	TRBD2	TRBJ2-3	TGTGCCATCAGTGGCGTTAGCGGGAGGGGAGATACGCAGTATTTT	CAISGVSGRGDTQYF
TRBV5-1	.	TRBD2	TRBJ2-7	TGCGCCAGCAGCCCCTCCCGCGGGGGGCAGTACTTC	CASSPSRGGQYF
TRBV6-2/TRBV6-3	.	.	TRBJ1-5	TGTGCCAGCAGTCGCGGGTCTTCGCCCCAGCATTTT	CASSRGSSPQHF
TRBV7-9	.	.	TRBJ1-6	TGTGCCAGCAGCTTACCAAATTCACCCCTCCACTTT	CASSLPNSPLHF
TRBV11-3	.	.	TRBJ1-6	TGTGCCAGCAGCTTAGATCTCGTCAGGATCTATTCACCCCTCCACTTT	CASSLDLVRIYSPLHF
TRBV6-5	.	.	TRBJ2-1	TGTGCCAGCAGTTACTCTAGCAGTTCTAATGAGCAGTTCTTC	CASSYSSSSNEQFF
TRBV5-4	.	TRBD1	TRBJ2-2	TGTGCCAGCAGCTCCGGGACAGGGGACACCGGGGAGCTGTTTTTT	CASSSGTGDTGELFF
TRBV12-3/TRBV12-4	.	.	TRBJ1-5	TGTGCCAGCAGAAACGGGTGGGATCAGCCCCAGCATTTT	CASRNGWDQPQHF
TRBV7-9	.	.	TRBJ1-1	TGTGCCAGCAGCTTAGCAAGTTTAGGGGCGAACACTGAAGCTTTCTTT	CASSLASLGANTEAFF
TRBV10-3	.	.	TRBJ1-5	TGTGCCATCAGTGAGCGACAGGTAGAACAGCCCCAGCATTTT	CAISERQVEQPQHF
TRBV4-3	once	.	TRBJ2-2	TGCGCCAGCAGCCAACAGGGAAGGCCTCACACCGGGGAGCTGTTTTTT	CASSQQGRPHTGELFF
TRBV4-1	.	TRBD1	TRBJ1-6	TGCGCCAGCAGCCAAGAAGAGGGGGCTCCGGGACCCCTCCACTTT	CASSQEEGAPGPLHF
TRBV6-2/TRBV6-3	.	TRBD1	TRBJ2-2	TGTGCCAGCAGTTCAGACAGGGTAGTTCTGGCCGGGGAGCTGTTTTTT	CASSSDRVVLAGELFF
TRBV6-6	.	.	TRBJ1-1	TGTGCCAGCAGTCCCAGGGCCGGTGAAGCTTTCTTT	CASSPRAGEAFF
TRBV5-1	.	TRBD2	TRBJ2-3	TGCGCCAGCAGCTTGGTTGGTAGCGGGAGTCTCCGCACAGATACGCAGTATTTT	CASSLVGSGSLRTDTQYF